The rows below give T cell receptor beta chains drawn from one sample of a study of monozygotic twins with inflammatory bowel disease. From its re-call of the 5' RACE reads, TCRdb lists each CDR3 protein once, without DNA. This table holds about 110,000 distinct CDR3 sequences. Material for sequencing was blood. The receptors here all came from a human donor with ulcerative colitis or Crohn's disease, or a healthy co-twin of an affected twin (not recorded which). Both conserved end residues are part of each CDR3.

>TRBV20-1|TRBJ2-7
CSASAGAPYEQYF
>TRBV7-2|TRBJ2-7
CASSTGLRYEQYF
>TRBV29-1|TRBJ1-4
CSVERGPGDEKLFF
>TRBV5-1|TRBJ2-1
CASSLTGTGYNEQFF
>TRBV6-2/TRBV6-3|TRBJ2-7
CASSWDLGTSGGSYEQYF
>TRBV5-1|TRBJ2-1
CASSPKPLDGLADNEQFF
>TRBV12-3/TRBV12-4|TRBJ2-5
CASSFWDSLRETQYF
>TRBV20-1|TRBJ2-2
CSARADYNTGELFF
>TRBV12-3/TRBV12-4|TRBJ2-3
CASSPDRGEGTDTQYF
>TRBV7-3|TRBJ2-5
CASSLDDEETQYF
>TRBV6-6|TRBJ1-2
CASSPGTENYGYTF
>TRBV5-5|TRBJ1-2
CASSLDSANYGYTF
>TRBV28|TRBJ1-1
CASNPWTVGTEAFF
>TRBV12-3/TRBV12-4|TRBJ1-5
CASSLGVTGGPNQPQHF
>TRBV24-1|TRBJ2-7
CATSRAGQTYEQYF
>TRBV7-2|TRBJ2-5
CASSLEGQGILGTQYF
>TRBV5-1|TRBJ1-1
CASNPGGGSNTEAFF
>TRBV2|TRBJ2-3
CASSEEAGNTDTQYF
>TRBV29-1|TRBJ1-1
CSVEEDNREAFF
>TRBV20-1|TRBJ2-5
CSAQRETEETQYF
>TRBV27|TRBJ1-2
CASSLSRQYGYTF
>TRBV5-1|TRBJ2-1
CASSLVGGRDNEQFF
>TRBV7-3|TRBJ2-3
CASSAQTSGLTDTQYF
>TRBV6-1|TRBJ1-1
CASSEWGKGRDEAFF
>TRBV15|TRBJ2-3
CATSRPIQALSSTDTQYF
>TRBV20-1|TRBJ1-4
CSARDPTGWGEKLFF
>TRBV5-4|TRBJ2-5
CASSLGRREETQYF
>TRBV20-1|TRBJ2-7
CSAAQGGTGGYEQYF
>TRBV29-1|TRBJ1-1
CSVLQGRIPEAFF
>TRBV7-9|TRBJ1-2
CASSPPIGNYGYTF
>TRBV4-2|TRBJ2-5
CASSQELTSLQETQYF
>TRBV5-1|TRBJ2-2
CASSLVRTNTGELFF
>TRBV7-2|TRBJ2-3
CASSPGRLIGTDTQYF
>TRBV7-2|TRBJ1-6
CASSLNSPLHF
>TRBV5-1|TRBJ2-2
CASSLVAQGAGTGELFF
>TRBV6-5|TRBJ2-1
CASSFSSGARRNEQFF
>TRBV25-1|TRBJ2-6
CASSEQGSGANVLTF
>TRBV20-1|TRBJ2-1
CSARARGGYNEQFF
>TRBV7-9|TRBJ1-6
CASSGGSPLHF
>TRBV28|TRBJ2-5
CASSPPVGDQETQYF
>TRBV7-8|TRBJ2-3
CASTPGLAGGFGTDTQYF
>TRBV6-2/TRBV6-3|TRBJ2-1
CASSYSGGPGGAGNEQFF
>TRBV5-6|TRBJ2-3
CASSEGLAGGTQYF
>TRBV20-1|TRBJ2-1
CSAREGGPYNEQFF
>TRBV7-8|TRBJ1-1
CASSFLQGGVNTEAFF